These T cell receptor beta chains were read from a single sample in a study of blood T cell repertoires in COVID-19. Libraries were prepared by immunoSEQ multiplex PCR; TCRdb keeps only in-frame clonotypes and omits some of them. Seen here are 200,000 or so clones, under 90% observed once, and the top ten hold roughly 4.1%. Sequenced material: peripheral blood. The receptors here all came from a man in his fifties or sixties with acute or convalescent COVID-19. The CDR3 runs from the conserved cysteine through the conserved F or W. Each record gives: J gene, V gene, D gene, clone size, CDR3 DNA, CDR3 protein. The D gene is left open where the match is weak. Clone size is not always given. Where it is, it says once, few, many or a class for expanded clones.

j_gene: TRBJ2-1
v_gene: TRBV12-3/TRBV12-4
d_gene: .
abundance: .
CDR3nt: TGTGCCAGCAGTGACCTGGCACAGGCCGAGCAGTTCTTC
CDR3aa: CASSDLAQAEQFF

j_gene: TRBJ1-1
v_gene: TRBV7-9
d_gene: TRBD1
abundance: few
CDR3nt: TGTGCCAGCAGCCCTACCGGGACAGGATTGAACACTGAAGCTTTCTTT
CDR3aa: CASSPTGTGLNTEAFF

j_gene: TRBJ2-2
v_gene: TRBV7-8
d_gene: TRBD2
abundance: .
CDR3nt: TGTGCCAGCAGCTTGGTAGCCAGCGGGAGTGCCGGGGAGCTGTTTTTT
CDR3aa: CASSLVASGSAGELFF

j_gene: TRBJ1-6
v_gene: TRBV6-5
d_gene: .
abundance: .
CDR3nt: TGTGCCAGCACCCTGGGGACAAATTCACCCCTCCACTTT
CDR3aa: CASTLGTNSPLHF

j_gene: TRBJ1-1
v_gene: TRBV6-5
d_gene: TRBD1
abundance: .
CDR3nt: TGTGCCAGCAGTTACTCCCAGACAGGGGTAAAGCCTGAAGCTTTCTTT
CDR3aa: CASSYSQTGVKPEAFF

j_gene: TRBJ1-2
v_gene: TRBV6-4
d_gene: .
abundance: once
CDR3nt: TGTGCCAGCAGTGAAGAAGCGACTGGGGCCTATGGCTACACCTTC
CDR3aa: CASSEEATGAYGYTF

j_gene: TRBJ1-2
v_gene: TRBV5-5
d_gene: .
abundance: .
CDR3nt: TGTGCCAGCAGCTTGGTTCTGGGGGCGGCTCTTAACTATGGCTACACCTTC
CDR3aa: CASSLVLGAALNYGYTF

j_gene: TRBJ2-2
v_gene: TRBV2
d_gene: .
abundance: few
CDR3nt: TGTGCCAGTACCGGGGGAGACACGAACACCGGGGAGCTGTTTTTT
CDR3aa: CASTGGDTNTGELFF

j_gene: TRBJ1-1
v_gene: TRBV27
d_gene: .
abundance: .
CDR3nt: TGTGCCAGCAGTTTATCGCGGGGTATGAACACTGAAGCTTTCTTT
CDR3aa: CASSLSRGMNTEAFF

j_gene: TRBJ1-4
v_gene: TRBV6-5
d_gene: .
abundance: once
CDR3nt: TGTGCCAGCGGCGGAAGGAGAAGAGAAAAACTGTTTTTT
CDR3aa: CASGGRRREKLFF

j_gene: TRBJ1-1
v_gene: TRBV29-1
d_gene: .
abundance: .
CDR3nt: TGCAGCGAAATAGAAGTGACTGAAGCTTTCTTT
CDR3aa: CSEIEVTEAFF